These T cell receptor beta chains were read from a single sample in a study of cytomegalovirus exposure and HLA in healthy donors. Some clones are missing from TCRdb's copy, which holds only in-frame ones; the method was immunoSEQ multiplex PCR. The sample lists fewer than 150,000 clones, 80% occurring once. The sequenced sample was PBMCs. These receptor sequences come from a man aged 35-49 years in good health and CMV-seropositive. Both conserved end residues are part of each CDR3. The order of the fields is clone size, V gene, J gene, D gene, CDR3 DNA, CDR3 protein. A D gene is named only where the DNA matches it firmly. Only some rows state a clone size, as once, few, many or a class for expanded clones.

abundance: NA
v_gene: TRBV5-1
j_gene: TRBJ2-2
d_gene: TRBD2
CDR3nt: TGCGCCAGCAGCTTCGGAGCGGGGGCGAGCGGGGGGCTGTTTTTT
CDR3aa: CASSFGAGASGGLFF

abundance: NA
v_gene: TRBV4-1
j_gene: TRBJ1-1
d_gene: TRBD1
CDR3nt: TGCGCCAGCAGCCAAGGGGACAGCTGGAACACTGAAGCTTTCTTT
CDR3aa: CASSQGDSWNTEAFF

abundance: NA
v_gene: TRBV6-1
j_gene: TRBJ2-7
d_gene: TRBD1
CDR3nt: TGTGCCAGCAGTGCCGGGACAGGGCACTACGAGCAGTACTTC
CDR3aa: CASSAGTGHYEQYF

abundance: NA
v_gene: TRBV15
j_gene: TRBJ1-1
d_gene: NA
CDR3nt: TGTGCCACCAGCAGGGGACGGGAGGACACTGAAGCTTTCTTT
CDR3aa: CATSRGREDTEAFF

abundance: NA
v_gene: TRBV5-5
j_gene: TRBJ2-3
d_gene: NA
CDR3nt: TGTGCCAGCAGCTTGAGGGGCGCGACAGATACGCAGTATTTT
CDR3aa: CASSLRGATDTQYF

abundance: NA
v_gene: TRBV30
j_gene: TRBJ2-5
d_gene: NA
CDR3nt: TGTGCCTGGAGTGTACTGGGCCCCGGGACCCAGTACTTC
CDR3aa: CAWSVLGPGTQYF

abundance: NA
v_gene: TRBV2
j_gene: TRBJ1-5
d_gene: NA
CDR3nt: TGTGTTTCGACAGCGGACTACAATCAGCCCCAGCATTTT
CDR3aa: CVSTADYNQPQHF

abundance: NA
v_gene: TRBV4-2
j_gene: TRBJ1-5
d_gene: TRBD1
CDR3nt: TGTGCCAGCAGCCAAGATTTGGGACAGGGCAATCAGCCCCAGCATTTT
CDR3aa: CASSQDLGQGNQPQHF

abundance: once
v_gene: TRBV6-4
j_gene: TRBJ2-7
d_gene: TRBD1
CDR3nt: TGTGCCAGCAGTACCCAGACAGGGGGCTTCGGCGAGCAGTACTTC
CDR3aa: CASSTQTGGFGEQYF

abundance: few
v_gene: TRBV18
j_gene: TRBJ1-1
d_gene: NA
CDR3nt: TGTGCCAGCTCACCTACACAGGGAGAAGCTTTCTTT
CDR3aa: CASSPTQGEAFF

abundance: NA
v_gene: TRBV10-1
j_gene: TRBJ1-1
d_gene: TRBD1
CDR3nt: TGCGCCAGCAGGGACCGGGACAGCCGCACTGAAGCTTTCTTT
CDR3aa: CASRDRDSRTEAFF

abundance: NA
v_gene: TRBV5-4
j_gene: TRBJ1-1
d_gene: NA
CDR3nt: TGTGCCAGCAGCTTGGAAAGCAGGGGCTGGGACACTGAAGCTTTCTTT
CDR3aa: CASSLESRGWDTEAFF

abundance: few
v_gene: TRBV19
j_gene: TRBJ2-2
d_gene: TRBD2
CDR3nt: TGTGCCAGTAGTAGGGACGTTTGGCGGGAGTGGAACGGGGAGCTGTTTTTT
CDR3aa: CASSRDVWREWNGELFF

abundance: few
v_gene: TRBV19
j_gene: TRBJ1-5
d_gene: NA
CDR3nt: TGTGCCAGTAGTATCGGACAGAACAATCAGCCCCAGCATTTT
CDR3aa: CASSIGQNNQPQHF

abundance: NA
v_gene: TRBV29-1
j_gene: TRBJ2-1
d_gene: NA
CDR3nt: TGCAGCGTTTCGTCCATCGAGGAGCAGTTCTTC
CDR3aa: CSVSSIEEQFF

abundance: NA
v_gene: TRBV11-3
j_gene: TRBJ2-3
d_gene: NA
CDR3nt: TGTGCCAGCAGCTTAGACCCCAGGCGAATAGATACGCAGTATTTT
CDR3aa: CASSLDPRRIDTQYF

abundance: NA
v_gene: TRBV7-8
j_gene: TRBJ2-7
d_gene: NA
CDR3nt: TGTGCCAGCAGCCCCGGGATCTACGAGCAGTACTTC
CDR3aa: CASSPGIYEQYF

abundance: NA
v_gene: TRBV5-1
j_gene: TRBJ1-1
d_gene: TRBD1
CDR3nt: TGCGCCAGCAGCTTGAATCGCGGACAGGGGAACACTGAAGCTTTCTTT
CDR3aa: CASSLNRGQGNTEAFF

abundance: few
v_gene: TRBV7-8
j_gene: TRBJ2-1
d_gene: TRBD2
CDR3nt: TGTGCCAGCAGCCTAGCTTCTATGAGCGGGAGACTTAGAGAAGAGCAGTTCTTC
CDR3aa: CASSLASMSGRLREEQFF

abundance: once
v_gene: TRBV9
j_gene: TRBJ2-1
d_gene: NA
CDR3nt: TGTGCCAGCAGCGACCCGGGACTTCTTAATGAGCAGTTCTTC
CDR3aa: CASSDPGLLNEQFF

abundance: NA
v_gene: TRBV9
j_gene: TRBJ2-1
d_gene: TRBD1
CDR3nt: TGTGCCAGCAGCGCCCACACAGGGGTCTCCTACAATGAGCAGTTCTTC
CDR3aa: CASSAHTGVSYNEQFF

abundance: NA
v_gene: TRBV7-9
j_gene: TRBJ2-5
d_gene: NA
CDR3nt: TGTGCCAGCAGCTTAGCTATCCAAGAGACCCAGTACTTC
CDR3aa: CASSLAIQETQYF

abundance: NA
v_gene: TRBV2
j_gene: TRBJ2-7
d_gene: TRBD1
CDR3nt: TGTGCCAGCAGTGAAAGGGGACAGCACTACGAGCAGTACTTC
CDR3aa: CASSERGQHYEQYF

abundance: NA
v_gene: TRBV19
j_gene: TRBJ1-6
d_gene: TRBD1
CDR3nt: TGTGCCAGTAGTGTTAGATTTGACAGGGGCAATAATTCACCCCTCCACTTT
CDR3aa: CASSVRFDRGNNSPLHF

abundance: NA
v_gene: TRBV6-6
j_gene: TRBJ1-1
d_gene: NA
CDR3nt: TGTGCCAGCATCCATCCCGGACAGCCCAAACCTCATGAAGCTTTCTTT
CDR3aa: CASIHPGQPKPHEAFF

abundance: NA
v_gene: TRBV2
j_gene: TRBJ1-5
d_gene: TRBD1
CDR3nt: TGTGCCAGCAGTGCTGGACAGGGTCCCAATCAGCCCCAGCATTTT
CDR3aa: CASSAGQGPNQPQHF

abundance: few
v_gene: TRBV4-3
j_gene: TRBJ2-1
d_gene: TRBD1
CDR3nt: TGCGCCAGCAGCCAAATGGGACAGCCAAGCTCCTACAATGAGCAGTTCTTC
CDR3aa: CASSQMGQPSSYNEQFF

abundance: NA
v_gene: TRBV5-1
j_gene: TRBJ2-3
d_gene: TRBD1
CDR3nt: TGCGCCAGCAGCTTGGCCTGGACAGGGACAGATACGCAGTATTTT
CDR3aa: CASSLAWTGTDTQYF

abundance: NA
v_gene: TRBV29-1
j_gene: TRBJ1-1
d_gene: NA
CDR3nt: TGCAGCGTTGAAGATTATGGCGGAGGTGGGAGGATGAACACTGAAGCTTTCTTT
CDR3aa: CSVEDYGGGGRMNTEAFF

abundance: NA
v_gene: TRBV5-1
j_gene: TRBJ2-5
d_gene: NA
CDR3nt: TGCGCCAGCAGCTTGGGGGCGGGGAAAGAGACCCAGTACTTC
CDR3aa: CASSLGAGKETQYF

abundance: NA
v_gene: TRBV5-6
j_gene: TRBJ2-7
d_gene: NA
CDR3nt: TGTGCCAGCGCCGGATTGGCTAGCGTCTCCTACGAGCAGTACTTC
CDR3aa: CASAGLASVSYEQYF

abundance: NA
v_gene: TRBV7-2
j_gene: TRBJ1-5
d_gene: NA
CDR3nt: TGTGCCAGCAGCTTAGCGGGGAGGGTGGCTCAGCCCCAGCATTTT
CDR3aa: CASSLAGRVAQPQHF

abundance: NA
v_gene: TRBV7-9
j_gene: TRBJ2-5
d_gene: TRBD1
CDR3nt: TGTGCCAGCAGCTTAGGGGACAGGGGCTTGAAAGAGACCCAGTACTTC
CDR3aa: CASSLGDRGLKETQYF

abundance: NA
v_gene: TRBV29-1
j_gene: TRBJ2-1
d_gene: NA
CDR3nt: TGCAGCGTTGAAAGGCAGGGGTCTCAAAGGGAGCAGTTCTTC
CDR3aa: CSVERQGSQREQFF

abundance: NA
v_gene: TRBV9
j_gene: TRBJ2-7
d_gene: NA
CDR3nt: TGTGCCAGCAGCGTAGATCCAGGATACTACGAGCAGTACTTC
CDR3aa: CASSVDPGYYEQYF

abundance: NA
v_gene: TRBV7-9
j_gene: TRBJ1-2
d_gene: NA
CDR3nt: TGTGCCAGCAGTTTGCGGGGGGAGGGCAACTATGGCTACACCTTC
CDR3aa: CASSLRGEGNYGYTF

abundance: NA
v_gene: TRBV2
j_gene: TRBJ1-6
d_gene: NA
CDR3nt: TGTGCCAGCAGTGGACAGAGAATGGGCTCACCCCTCCACTTT
CDR3aa: CASSGQRMGSPLHF

abundance: NA
v_gene: TRBV9
j_gene: TRBJ2-5
d_gene: TRBD2
CDR3nt: TGTGCCAGCAGACCGCCGGGGAGGGGAGAGACCCAGTACTTC
CDR3aa: CASRPPGRGETQYF

abundance: NA
v_gene: TRBV10-3
j_gene: TRBJ2-7
d_gene: NA
CDR3nt: TGTGCCATCAGTAACGACGGACAGAAGCAGTACTTC
CDR3aa: CAISNDGQKQYF

abundance: NA
v_gene: TRBV19
j_gene: TRBJ1-5
d_gene: NA
CDR3nt: TGTGCCAGTAGTATAGTAGGACACCAGTCCCAGCATTTT
CDR3aa: CASSIVGHQSQHF

abundance: NA
v_gene: TRBV5-4
j_gene: TRBJ1-4
d_gene: NA
CDR3nt: TGTGCCAGCAGCTTAACAGGGTCCCTGGGGGAAAAACTGTTTTTT
CDR3aa: CASSLTGSLGEKLFF

abundance: NA
v_gene: TRBV29-1
j_gene: TRBJ1-4
d_gene: NA
CDR3nt: TGCAGCGTTGCCACAGGGCCAACTAATGAAAAACTGTTTTTT
CDR3aa: CSVATGPTNEKLFF

abundance: NA
v_gene: TRBV28
j_gene: TRBJ1-5
d_gene: TRBD1
CDR3nt: TGTGCCAGCAGCCCCGACAGGGGTAATCAGCCCCAGCATTTT
CDR3aa: CASSPDRGNQPQHF

abundance: NA
v_gene: TRBV7-8
j_gene: TRBJ1-1
d_gene: TRBD1
CDR3nt: TGTGCCAGCAGCCTGAGACAGGGGTGGGCTGAAGCTTTCTTT
CDR3aa: CASSLRQGWAEAFF

abundance: NA
v_gene: TRBV4-3
j_gene: TRBJ2-1
d_gene: NA
CDR3nt: TGCGCCAGCAGCCAAGATTTAGTTCTGAGCTCCTACAATGAGCAGTTCTTC
CDR3aa: CASSQDLVLSSYNEQFF

abundance: few
v_gene: TRBV6-1
j_gene: TRBJ2-7
d_gene: TRBD2
CDR3nt: TGTGCCAGCAGTGCGGTACTAGCGGGAAACGAGCAGTACTTC
CDR3aa: CASSAVLAGNEQYF

abundance: NA
v_gene: TRBV7-9
j_gene: TRBJ1-4
d_gene: NA
CDR3nt: TGTGCCAGCAGCGATAGTGGTACAGCCCGGGGAGGAAAACTGTTTTTT
CDR3aa: CASSDSGTARGGKLFF

abundance: few
v_gene: TRBV5-1
j_gene: TRBJ1-4
d_gene: NA
CDR3nt: TGCGCCAGCAGCTTGGCTGCAACTAATGAAAAACTGTTTTTT
CDR3aa: CASSLAATNEKLFF

abundance: NA
v_gene: TRBV7-2
j_gene: TRBJ2-3
d_gene: TRBD2
CDR3nt: TGTGCCAGCAGCCCCGGGACTAGCCAGAATTCAGATACGCAGTATTTT
CDR3aa: CASSPGTSQNSDTQYF

abundance: few
v_gene: TRBV15
j_gene: TRBJ2-7
d_gene: TRBD1
CDR3nt: TGTGCCACCAGCCCCTCCGGGACAGGGGTTGGGGAGCAGTACTTC
CDR3aa: CATSPSGTGVGEQYF

abundance: NA
v_gene: TRBV7-9
j_gene: TRBJ2-6
d_gene: TRBD1
CDR3nt: TGTGCCAGCAGCCCCACAGGGGGCCCCCTCTCTGGGGCCAACGTCCTGACTTTC
CDR3aa: CASSPTGGPLSGANVLTF

abundance: NA
v_gene: TRBV5-4
j_gene: TRBJ1-1
d_gene: NA
CDR3nt: TGTGCCAGCAGCTCGACGGGGGACACTGAAGCTTTCTTT
CDR3aa: CASSSTGDTEAFF